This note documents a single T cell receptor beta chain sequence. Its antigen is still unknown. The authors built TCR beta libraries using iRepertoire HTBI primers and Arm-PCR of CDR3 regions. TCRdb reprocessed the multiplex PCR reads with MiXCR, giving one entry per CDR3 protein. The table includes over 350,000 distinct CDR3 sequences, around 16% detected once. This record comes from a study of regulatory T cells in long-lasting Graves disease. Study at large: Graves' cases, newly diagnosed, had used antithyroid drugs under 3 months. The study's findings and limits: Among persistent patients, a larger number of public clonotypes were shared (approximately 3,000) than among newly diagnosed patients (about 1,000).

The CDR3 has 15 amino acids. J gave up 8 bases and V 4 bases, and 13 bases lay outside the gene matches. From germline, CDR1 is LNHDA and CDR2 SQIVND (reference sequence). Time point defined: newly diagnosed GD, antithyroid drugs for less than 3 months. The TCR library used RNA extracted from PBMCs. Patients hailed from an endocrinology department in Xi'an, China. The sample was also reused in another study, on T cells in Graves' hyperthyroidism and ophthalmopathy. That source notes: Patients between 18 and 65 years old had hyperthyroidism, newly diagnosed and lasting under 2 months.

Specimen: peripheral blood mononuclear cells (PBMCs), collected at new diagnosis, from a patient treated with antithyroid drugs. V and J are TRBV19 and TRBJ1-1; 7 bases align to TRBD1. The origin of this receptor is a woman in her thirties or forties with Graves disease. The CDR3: CASSTGQDPGSEAFF. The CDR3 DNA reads TGTGCCAGTAGTACCGGACAGGACCCGGGGAGCGAAGCTTTCTTT.